Below, 8 T cell receptor beta chains from the same sample are listed, as sequenced in a study of blood T cells in healthy people across ages. Alongside a J-beta primer mix, a sample-barcoded 5' primer served in a second PCR lasting about 7 to 12 cycles. TCRdb itself ran the 5' RACE reads through MiXCR, one entry per CDR3 protein. The sample includes roughly 500,000 distinct CDR3 sequences, 24% of them seen just once. This sample also belongs to another study, concerning T cells of mothers and their children.

Sequenced material: blood. These TCRs come from a boy aged 5-17 years in good health.

Only a few counts were recorded for this clonotype. The gene calls are TRBV20-1 and TRBJ1-2; D is unresolved. CDR1 is DFQATT and CDR2 is SNEGSKA in the germline V gene (reference sequence). This CDR3 has 15 residues. Trimming shortened V by 5 bases and J by 3 bases, and 19 bases separated the two germline ends. CDR3 amino acids: CSAPGRLATDYGYTF. In DNA form, the CDR3 reads TGCAGTGCTCCCGGCAGGTTGGCCACGGACTATGGCTACACCTTC.

The chain recombines TRBV2 with TRBJ2-1; D not certain. This CDR3 is built from 14 residues. The germline V gene has CDR1 SNHLY and CDR2 FYNNEI. V was trimmed by 1 base and J by 9 bases, leaving 13 bases between them. CDR3 nucleotide sequence: TGTGCCAGCAGTGAAGGGGTTCCCCAGGTTGAGCAGTTCTTC. It translates to CASSEGVPQVEQFF.

A few counts support this clonotype. This chain joins TRBV20-1 and TRBJ2-1, with 8 bases matching TRBD2. With V trimmed by 1 base and J by 0 bases, 17 bases remained unmatched. This CDR3 has 20 amino acids. CDR1 is DFQATT and CDR2 is SNEGSKA in the germline V gene (reference sequence). CDR3 amino acids: CSARGQPGGSGTSSYNEQFF. DNA for the CDR3: TGCAGTGCTAGAGGGCAACCCGGTGGTAGCGGGACGAGCTCCTACAATGAGCAGTTCTTC.

V is TRBV3-1 and J is TRBJ2-3; weak D call: TRBD2 (7 bases). Trimming stripped 6 bases from V and 2 bases from J, with 18 bases between. Per germline, CDR1 LGHDT and CDR2 YNNKEL (reference sequence). The CDR3 spans 16 residues. The CDR3 region has the DNA TGTGCCAGCAGTATGAGGGGGGGGCCCATCACAGATACGCAGTATTTT. Translating it yields CASSMRGGPITDTQYF.

Only one count was recorded for this clonotype. The chain is built from TRBV7-8 and TRBJ2-1, with TRBD2 matching 10 bases. This CDR3 is 20 amino acids long. Germline trimming cut 5 bases from V and 1 base from J; bases unmatched to any gene: 17. The V gene's germline CDR1 is SGHVS and CDR2 FQNEAQ. The CDR3 coding sequence is TGTGCCAGCAGCGGGGAGGTTAGCGGGGGGAGAGGTGTATCCTACAATGAGCAGTTCTTC. Its translation: CASSGEVSGGRGVSYNEQFF.

The chain recombines TRBV12-3 or TRBV12-4 with TRBJ2-7; the match to TRBD1 covers 10 bases. This CDR3 is built from 14 residues. Trimming cost V 6 bases and J 4 bases; bases outside gene matches: 6. Written as DNA, the CDR3 is TGTGCCAGCAGGTCTACGGGACAGGGGTACGAGCAGTACTTC. Amino acid sequence: CASRSTGQGYEQYF.

This clonotype was detected only once. V and J are TRBV29-1 and TRBJ2-1; D not certain. CDR3 size: 11 residues. The germline CDR1 and CDR2 sequences are SQVTM and ANQGSEA. The germline V and J ends were trimmed by 2 bases and 7 bases, with 6 bases remaining between them. CDR3 loop: CSVEKGNEQFF. The CDR3, as DNA: TGCAGCGTTGAAAAGGGAAATGAGCAGTTCTTC.

This clonotype was counted a few times. V gene TRBV4-3 combines with J gene TRBJ2-7; 10 nucleotides align to TRBD1. This CDR3 has 15 amino acids. V dropped 1 base and J dropped 3; count of bases not matched to a gene: 3. The germline gives CDR1 LGHNA, CDR2 YSLEER. The CDR3 region is CASSQARTGGYEQYF. The CDR3 region has the DNA TGCGCCAGCAGCCAAGCAAGGACAGGGGGCTACGAGCAGTACTTC.